This TCR beta chain emerged from a study of cytomegalovirus exposure and HLA in healthy donors. Germline loops: CDR1 SGHRS, CDR2 YFSETQ. The CDR3 sequence is 14 residues long. Trimming cost V 4 bases and J 2 bases, with 12 bases left between them. Assay: immunoSEQ multiplex PCR; the TCRdb copy retains only in-frame clones and omits some. Of roughly 150,000 clones listed, approximately 82% were seen once; the top ten hold less than 35%. Remarks on this clone: Its antigen remains unknown. Other nucleotide sequences in the sample specify the same CDR3.

Study-wide results and caveats: In the roughly 110 validation repertoires, 85% to 95% of cluster scores exceeded 0, per a later analysis. Researchers catalogued about 150 TCR beta chains as cytomegalovirus-associated.

This receptor was obtained from a man aged 30 to 45 in good health and CMV-seropositive. The specimen sequenced was PBMCs. V usage is TRBV5-1 and J usage is TRBJ1-1; tentatively, D is TRBD1 (5 bases). Here the CDR3 reads CASSPQGGNTEAFF. DNA for the CDR3: TGCGCCAGCAGCCCTCAGGGAGGAAACACTGAAGCTTTCTTT.